This is a list of T cell receptor beta chains from one sample in a study of shared clonotypes between healthy human individuals. Clones were read by immunoSEQ multiplex PCR, and TCRdb kept only the in-frame ones, dropping some. Altogether roughly 2.1 million clones are present, about 92% being singletons, with the ten largest covering 1.7%. Sequenced material: naive CD8+ T cells from PBMCs. These receptors were collected from a man between 18 and 29 years old in good health. Some clones in this sample may be carry-over from other donors' samples. Each CDR3 is given with its conserved first and last residue. Fields, in order: CDR3 DNA, CDR3 protein, D gene, J gene, V gene, clone size. D genes are given only for firm matches. Some rows mark clone size as missing; the rest say once, few, many or name a class of expanded clone.

CDR3nt: TGTGCCAGCAGCTTAGGCCCCGAGGGTCCGGCTGGAAACACCATATATTTT
CDR3aa: CASSLGPEGPAGNTIYF
d_gene: NA
j_gene: TRBJ1-3
v_gene: TRBV11-2
abundance: NA

CDR3nt: TGCGCCAGCGGGAACAGGGCCAACACCGGGGAGCTGTTTTTT
CDR3aa: CASGNRANTGELFF
d_gene: NA
j_gene: TRBJ2-2
v_gene: TRBV10-1
abundance: NA

CDR3nt: TGTGCCAGCAGGGGGACTAGCGAGACCTACGAGCAGTACTTC
CDR3aa: CASRGTSETYEQYF
d_gene: TRBD2
j_gene: TRBJ2-7
v_gene: TRBV6-4
abundance: NA

CDR3nt: TGTGCCAGCAGCGGCAACAGGACAGGGACTACCTACGAGCAGTACTTC
CDR3aa: CASSGNRTGTTYEQYF
d_gene: NA
j_gene: TRBJ2-7
v_gene: TRBV11-2
abundance: NA

CDR3nt: TGCGCCAGCAGTGAGTCACATGGGGACAATGAGCAGTTCTTC
CDR3aa: CASSESHGDNEQFF
d_gene: NA
j_gene: TRBJ2-1
v_gene: TRBV10-2
abundance: NA

CDR3nt: TGTGCCAGCAGTGAACCGGACGAACCATGGACTTCCAGCTATGGCTACACCTTC
CDR3aa: CASSEPDEPWTSSYGYTF
d_gene: NA
j_gene: TRBJ1-2
v_gene: TRBV2
abundance: NA

CDR3nt: TGTGCCAGCAGTTACTCGTCCCTCACAGATACGCAGTATTTT
CDR3aa: CASSYSSLTDTQYF
d_gene: NA
j_gene: TRBJ2-3
v_gene: TRBV6-6
abundance: NA

CDR3nt: TGTGCCAGCAGCCCAAATAGCGGGAGGATCCCCTACGAGCAGTACTTC
CDR3aa: CASSPNSGRIPYEQYF
d_gene: TRBD2
j_gene: TRBJ2-7
v_gene: TRBV9
abundance: NA

CDR3nt: TGTGCCAGCCGCTACAGGGGGCTGAACACTGAAGCTTTCTTT
CDR3aa: CASRYRGLNTEAFF
d_gene: TRBD1
j_gene: TRBJ1-1
v_gene: TRBV19
abundance: NA

CDR3nt: TGTGCCAGTACATCCCGGGGACCCTCCTACGAGCAGTACTTC
CDR3aa: CASTSRGPSYEQYF
d_gene: NA
j_gene: TRBJ2-7
v_gene: TRBV19
abundance: NA

CDR3nt: TGTGCCACCAGCTCCCGGGACTACGGAGGTGAGCAGTTCTTC
CDR3aa: CATSSRDYGGEQFF
d_gene: TRBD2
j_gene: TRBJ2-1
v_gene: TRBV15
abundance: NA

CDR3nt: TGTGCCAGCAGACAGGACAACGACTACGAGCAGTACTTC
CDR3aa: CASRQDNDYEQYF
d_gene: NA
j_gene: TRBJ2-7
v_gene: TRBV7-9
abundance: NA

CDR3nt: TGTGCCAGCAGCTTAGGCCGGCTCTACTCCTACGAGCAGTACTTC
CDR3aa: CASSLGRLYSYEQYF
d_gene: NA
j_gene: TRBJ2-7
v_gene: TRBV7-6
abundance: NA

CDR3nt: TGTGCCAGCAGCCAGGGACGTTACGAGCAGTACTTC
CDR3aa: CASSQGRYEQYF
d_gene: NA
j_gene: TRBJ2-7
v_gene: TRBV4-2
abundance: NA

CDR3nt: TGTGCCAGCAGGAAGGGACAAGGGAACGTCTATGGCTACACCTTC
CDR3aa: CASRKGQGNVYGYTF
d_gene: NA
j_gene: TRBJ1-2
v_gene: TRBV5-6
abundance: NA

CDR3nt: TGTGCCTGGGACGTGGGGGGCAACACTGAAGCTTTCTTT
CDR3aa: CAWDVGGNTEAFF
d_gene: NA
j_gene: TRBJ1-1
v_gene: TRBV30
abundance: few

CDR3nt: TGTGCCAGCAGTAAGGGACCCTACGAGCAGTACTTC
CDR3aa: CASSKGPYEQYF
d_gene: NA
j_gene: TRBJ2-7
v_gene: TRBV27
abundance: NA

CDR3nt: TGTGCCATCAGTGATAATCCGGGCTACTATGGCTACACCTTC
CDR3aa: CAISDNPGYYGYTF
d_gene: NA
j_gene: TRBJ1-2
v_gene: TRBV10-3
abundance: few

CDR3nt: TGTGCCAGCTGCCCCCTTGGTAGCGGGATGCAAGAGACCCAGTACTTC
CDR3aa: CASCPLGSGMQETQYF
d_gene: TRBD2
j_gene: TRBJ2-5
v_gene: TRBV28
abundance: NA

CDR3nt: TGTGCCAGTAGTATAGGGACAGGGTGGGAACAGCCCCAGCATTTT
CDR3aa: CASSIGTGWEQPQHF
d_gene: TRBD1
j_gene: TRBJ1-5
v_gene: TRBV19
abundance: NA

CDR3nt: TGTGCCAGCATGAGGCGAGGCTCCTACAATGAGCAGTTCTTC
CDR3aa: CASMRRGSYNEQFF
d_gene: NA
j_gene: TRBJ2-1
v_gene: TRBV14
abundance: NA

CDR3nt: TGTGCCAGCAGTGGCGCCCCGGGCACAGATACGCAGTATTTT
CDR3aa: CASSGAPGTDTQYF
d_gene: NA
j_gene: TRBJ2-3
v_gene: TRBV27
abundance: NA

CDR3nt: TGTGCCACCAGCAGAGGGACAGGGGTAGATCAGCCCCAGCATTTT
CDR3aa: CATSRGTGVDQPQHF
d_gene: TRBD1
j_gene: TRBJ1-5
v_gene: TRBV15
abundance: few

CDR3nt: TGTGCCAGCAGCTCGGGGGCAGGGGGTCAGCCCCAGCATTTT
CDR3aa: CASSSGAGGQPQHF
d_gene: TRBD1
j_gene: TRBJ1-5
v_gene: TRBV7-8
abundance: NA

CDR3nt: TGCGCCAGCAGCCGGACCTTCGGGGGAGGCACTGAAGCTTTCTTT
CDR3aa: CASSRTFGGGTEAFF
d_gene: NA
j_gene: TRBJ1-1
v_gene: TRBV4-1
abundance: few

CDR3nt: TGTGCCAGCAGCTCAGGACAGAGCTATGGCTACACCTTC
CDR3aa: CASSSGQSYGYTF
d_gene: NA
j_gene: TRBJ1-2
v_gene: TRBV5-6
abundance: few

CDR3nt: TGTGCCAGCAGCCCCTGGACAGGGCTATACGAGCAGTACTTC
CDR3aa: CASSPWTGLYEQYF
d_gene: TRBD1
j_gene: TRBJ2-7
v_gene: TRBV7-8
abundance: NA

CDR3nt: TGCGCCAGCAGCTTAGGGGAGAGTGAAAAACTGTTTTTT
CDR3aa: CASSLGESEKLFF
d_gene: NA
j_gene: TRBJ1-4
v_gene: TRBV5-1
abundance: NA

CDR3nt: TGTGCCAGCAAGGAGCAGGGGGCAGCGGAAAACATTCAGTACTTC
CDR3aa: CASKEQGAAENIQYF
d_gene: TRBD1
j_gene: TRBJ2-4
v_gene: TRBV27
abundance: NA

CDR3nt: TGCGCCAGCAGCTTGGCTGGCCCGGTACTGGGCGCTGAAGCTTTCTTT
CDR3aa: CASSLAGPVLGAEAFF
d_gene: NA
j_gene: TRBJ1-1
v_gene: TRBV5-1
abundance: NA

CDR3nt: TGTGCCAGCAGCGTGGGGCGGGCCGTCAACCAAGAGACCCAGTACTTC
CDR3aa: CASSVGRAVNQETQYF
d_gene: NA
j_gene: TRBJ2-5
v_gene: TRBV9
abundance: NA

CDR3nt: TGTGCCACCAGCCCCCGCGGTGGGGAATTATATGGCTACACCTTC
CDR3aa: CATSPRGGELYGYTF
d_gene: NA
j_gene: TRBJ1-2
v_gene: TRBV15
abundance: NA

CDR3nt: TGTGCCAGCAGCTCCCGGACAGGGCTCACCGGGGAGCTGTTTTTT
CDR3aa: CASSSRTGLTGELFF
d_gene: TRBD1
j_gene: TRBJ2-2
v_gene: TRBV7-3
abundance: NA

CDR3nt: TGTGCCAGCAGCCCGGGCCTCAGGGGGCAGGCGGGCTACACCTTC
CDR3aa: CASSPGLRGQAGYTF
d_gene: TRBD1
j_gene: TRBJ1-2
v_gene: TRBV11-2
abundance: NA

CDR3nt: TGCGCCAGCAGCAAGACTAGCGGCTACGAGCAGTACTTC
CDR3aa: CASSKTSGYEQYF
d_gene: TRBD2
j_gene: TRBJ2-7
v_gene: TRBV5-1
abundance: NA

CDR3nt: TGTGCCAGCAGTGCCGGGACTAGCGGGAGATATGAGCAGTTCTTC
CDR3aa: CASSAGTSGRYEQFF
d_gene: TRBD2
j_gene: TRBJ2-1
v_gene: TRBV27
abundance: NA

CDR3nt: TGTGCCAGCAGCCAGACGACGGCGGGAGAATACAATGAGCAGTTCTTC
CDR3aa: CASSQTTAGEYNEQFF
d_gene: TRBD2
j_gene: TRBJ2-1
v_gene: TRBV7-9
abundance: NA

CDR3nt: TGTGCCTGGGATCACAGGGGGTCCTACGAGCAGTACTTC
CDR3aa: CAWDHRGSYEQYF
d_gene: TRBD1
j_gene: TRBJ2-7
v_gene: TRBV30
abundance: NA

CDR3nt: TGTGCCAGCAGTACGCCCGCCGGGACTGAACCCTACGAGCAGTACTTC
CDR3aa: CASSTPAGTEPYEQYF
d_gene: NA
j_gene: TRBJ2-7
v_gene: TRBV27
abundance: NA

CDR3nt: TGTGCCAGCAGTAGGAACGATCGGGAGGTATTGGGGGGATTGAACACTGAAGCTTTCTTT
CDR3aa: CASSRNDREVLGGLNTEAFF
d_gene: NA
j_gene: TRBJ1-1
v_gene: TRBV28
abundance: NA

CDR3nt: TGTGCCAGCAGTGAAACGAGGGATGCCCCGTACGAGCAGTACTTC
CDR3aa: CASSETRDAPYEQYF
d_gene: NA
j_gene: TRBJ2-7
v_gene: TRBV6-1
abundance: NA

CDR3nt: TGTGCCAGCAGCTTAGCCCCAGCCCGGTGGGAGACCCAGTACTTC
CDR3aa: CASSLAPARWETQYF
d_gene: NA
j_gene: TRBJ2-5
v_gene: TRBV11-2
abundance: NA

CDR3nt: TGTGCCAGCAAGGAGACCCCATACAATGAGCAGTTCTTC
CDR3aa: CASKETPYNEQFF
d_gene: NA
j_gene: TRBJ2-1
v_gene: TRBV7-6
abundance: NA

CDR3nt: TGCGCCAGCAGCCTGCAGGGCCAAATTCCCTCTGGGGCCAACGTCCTGACTTTC
CDR3aa: CASSLQGQIPSGANVLTF
d_gene: NA
j_gene: TRBJ2-6
v_gene: TRBV5-1
abundance: NA

CDR3nt: TGTGCCAGCAGCCCCCTAAGGTTAGCGCTTTACGGGCAGTTCTTC
CDR3aa: CASSPLRLALYGQFF
d_gene: NA
j_gene: TRBJ2-1
v_gene: TRBV9
abundance: NA

CDR3nt: TGCAGCGTTGAAGTGAACAGATACTATGGCTACACCTTC
CDR3aa: CSVEVNRYYGYTF
d_gene: NA
j_gene: TRBJ1-2
v_gene: TRBV29-1
abundance: NA

CDR3nt: TGTGCCAGCAGCAAAGGACAGTCTGACTATGGCTACACCTTC
CDR3aa: CASSKGQSDYGYTF
d_gene: NA
j_gene: TRBJ1-2
v_gene: TRBV21-1
abundance: NA

CDR3nt: TGTGCCAGCAGCTTAATCGGGGTGGGCTCTGGGGCCAACGTCCTGACTTTC
CDR3aa: CASSLIGVGSGANVLTF
d_gene: NA
j_gene: TRBJ2-6
v_gene: TRBV7-2
abundance: NA